A selection of T cell receptor beta chains follows, all from one sample in a study of blood T cell repertoires in COVID-19. The table came from immunoSEQ multiplex PCR; TCRdb's copy has only in-frame clones and leaves some out. The sample carries 200,000 to 250,000 clones, 65% to 90% recorded once. The sequenced sample consisted of peripheral blood. Receptor source: a woman in her 50s with acute or convalescent COVID-19. Each CDR3 is given with its conserved first and last residue. The D gene is left open where the match is weak. Rows give clone size only sometimes, using once, few, many, or a class for an expanded clone.

clone size: NA
J gene: TRBJ1-1
V gene: TRBV30
D gene: NA
CDR3 protein: CAWSVSVRGTEAFF
CDR3 DNA: TGTGCCTGGAGTGTATCCGTCAGGGGCACTGAAGCTTTCTTT

clone size: NA
J gene: TRBJ2-7
V gene: TRBV10-3
D gene: TRBD1
CDR3 protein: CAISEGGQGDNYEQYF
CDR3 DNA: TGTGCCATCAGTGAGGGGGGACAGGGGGATAACTACGAGCAGTACTTC

clone size: NA
J gene: TRBJ1-2
V gene: TRBV7-9
D gene: NA
CDR3 protein: CASTPNSGGRGGYTF
CDR3 DNA: TGTGCCAGCACCCCAAACAGTGGGGGGAGAGGAGGCTACACCTTC

clone size: NA
J gene: TRBJ2-7
V gene: TRBV7-9
D gene: NA
CDR3 protein: CASSLGQLPYEQYF
CDR3 DNA: TGTGCCAGCAGCTTAGGACAGCTACCCTACGAGCAGTACTTC

clone size: few
J gene: TRBJ1-2
V gene: TRBV28
D gene: TRBD1
CDR3 protein: CASSSGQFVYGYTF
CDR3 DNA: TGTGCCAGCAGCTCGGGACAGTTTGTGTATGGCTACACCTTC

clone size: NA
J gene: TRBJ1-6
V gene: TRBV3-1/TRBV3-2
D gene: NA
CDR3 protein: CASNSEQANSPLHF
CDR3 DNA: TGTGCCAGCAACTCGGAACAGGCAAATTCACCCCTCCACTTT

clone size: NA
J gene: TRBJ2-7
V gene: TRBV5-6
D gene: TRBD1
CDR3 protein: CASSHFRTGAPYEQYF
CDR3 DNA: TGTGCCAGCAGCCATTTTAGGACAGGGGCCCCCTACGAGCAGTACTTC

clone size: once
J gene: TRBJ1-1
V gene: TRBV6-4
D gene: NA
CDR3 protein: CASREAGSTEAFF
CDR3 DNA: TGTGCCAGCAGGGAGGCGGGTAGCACTGAAGCTTTCTTT

clone size: NA
J gene: TRBJ1-1
V gene: TRBV4-1
D gene: TRBD1
CDR3 protein: CASSQDPHRGVNTEAFF
CDR3 DNA: TGCGCCAGCAGCCAAGATCCGCACAGGGGGGTTAACACTGAAGCTTTCTTT

clone size: NA
J gene: TRBJ1-6
V gene: TRBV21-1
D gene: NA
CDR3 protein: CASSKGDRARGSSYNSPLHF
CDR3 DNA: TGTGCCAGCAGCAAAGGCGACAGGGCCCGGGGGAGCTCCTATAATTCACCCCTCCACTTT

clone size: NA
J gene: TRBJ1-5
V gene: TRBV19
D gene: NA
CDR3 protein: CASRRGGGTLLDQPQHF
CDR3 DNA: TGTGCCAGTAGAAGGGGGGGAGGCACCTTGCTGGATCAGCCCCAGCATTTT

clone size: few
J gene: TRBJ1-2
V gene: TRBV2
D gene: NA
CDR3 protein: CASRGTRGSYGYTF
CDR3 DNA: TGTGCCAGCAGAGGCACCAGGGGTTCCTATGGCTACACCTTC

clone size: NA
J gene: TRBJ1-1
V gene: TRBV19
D gene: NA
CDR3 protein: CASSIGVRGGFLDPNTEAFF
CDR3 DNA: TGTGCCAGTAGTATAGGGGTAAGGGGGGGCTTTTTAGATCCGAACACTGAAGCTTTCTTT

clone size: NA
J gene: TRBJ1-2
V gene: TRBV28
D gene: NA
CDR3 protein: CASSSGGVGGYTF
CDR3 DNA: TGTGCCAGCAGTAGCGGGGGCGTCGGCGGCTACACCTTC

clone size: NA
J gene: TRBJ1-4
V gene: TRBV30
D gene: TRBD1
CDR3 protein: CAWSPDRAPEKLFF
CDR3 DNA: TGTGCCTGGAGTCCGGACAGGGCCCCCGAAAAACTGTTTTTT

clone size: once
J gene: TRBJ2-3
V gene: TRBV11-3
D gene: NA
CDR3 protein: CASSSGIRDTQYF
CDR3 DNA: TGTGCCAGCAGCTCTGGTATTAGAGATACGCAGTATTTT

clone size: once
J gene: TRBJ1-6
V gene: TRBV4-3
D gene: NA
CDR3 protein: CASSQEYGGRVNSPLHF
CDR3 DNA: TGCGCCAGCAGCCAAGAGTATGGGGGGAGGGTAAATTCACCCCTCCACTTT

clone size: NA
J gene: TRBJ1-4
V gene: TRBV5-1
D gene: NA
CDR3 protein: CASSLEQGYEKLFF
CDR3 DNA: TGCGCCAGCAGCTTGGAGCAGGGTTACGAAAAACTGTTTTTT

clone size: few
J gene: TRBJ2-7
V gene: TRBV30
D gene: NA
CDR3 protein: CAWGGTGRQYF
CDR3 DNA: TGTGCCTGGGGAGGTACAGGGAGACAGTACTTC

clone size: few
J gene: TRBJ1-2
V gene: TRBV7-9
D gene: NA
CDR3 protein: CASSRQDPLGYGYTF
CDR3 DNA: TGTGCCAGCAGCCGACAGGATCCTCTGGGCTATGGCTACACCTTC

clone size: NA
J gene: TRBJ1-2
V gene: TRBV14
D gene: TRBD1
CDR3 protein: CASSQRQGALGGYTF
CDR3 DNA: TGTGCCAGCAGCCAAAGGCAGGGGGCCTTGGGAGGCTACACCTTC

clone size: NA
J gene: TRBJ1-2
V gene: TRBV6-5
D gene: TRBD1
CDR3 protein: CASRDTDRVPGYTF
CDR3 DNA: TGTGCCAGCCGAGATACAGACAGGGTCCCTGGCTACACCTTC

clone size: NA
J gene: TRBJ2-6
V gene: TRBV3-1/TRBV3-2
D gene: NA
CDR3 protein: CASSPGAGANVLTF
CDR3 DNA: TGTGCCAGCAGCCCAGGGGCTGGGGCCAACGTCCTGACTTTC

clone size: NA
J gene: TRBJ1-2
V gene: TRBV28
D gene: TRBD1
CDR3 protein: CASSPGTGVYGYTF
CDR3 DNA: TGTGCCAGCAGCCCCGGGACAGGGGTGTATGGCTACACCTTC

clone size: few
J gene: TRBJ2-2
V gene: TRBV16
D gene: TRBD2
CDR3 protein: CASTRTSGGTGELFF
CDR3 DNA: TGTGCCAGCACCAGGACTAGCGGAGGGACCGGGGAGCTGTTTTTT

clone size: NA
J gene: TRBJ2-7
V gene: TRBV13
D gene: TRBD2
CDR3 protein: CASSPRLAGEFEQYF
CDR3 DNA: TGTGCCAGCAGCCCCAGACTAGCGGGAGAGTTCGAGCAGTACTTC

clone size: NA
J gene: TRBJ2-4
V gene: TRBV7-9
D gene: NA
CDR3 protein: CASSLVGSLGSDQYF
CDR3 DNA: TGTGCCAGCAGCTTAGTCGGCAGCCTCGGGTCAGATCAGTACTTC

clone size: NA
J gene: TRBJ2-5
V gene: TRBV7-6
D gene: TRBD2
CDR3 protein: CASSFGGWETQYF
CDR3 DNA: TGTGCCAGCAGCTTCGGGGGGTGGGAGACCCAGTACTTC

clone size: NA
J gene: TRBJ2-1
V gene: TRBV7-2
D gene: NA
CDR3 protein: CASSLGREVNERFF
CDR3 DNA: TGTGCCAGCAGCTTGGGGAGAGAGGTCAATGAGCGGTTCTTC

clone size: NA
J gene: TRBJ1-4
V gene: TRBV19
D gene: NA
CDR3 protein: CASSVGRLRDEKLFF
CDR3 DNA: TGTGCCAGTAGTGTCGGCCGGCTGAGGGATGAAAAACTGTTTTTT

clone size: NA
J gene: TRBJ1-4
V gene: TRBV19
D gene: TRBD1
CDR3 protein: CASSIDASGQGNEKLFF
CDR3 DNA: TGTGCCAGTAGTATCGATGCTTCCGGACAGGGTAATGAAAAACTGTTTTTT

clone size: NA
J gene: TRBJ1-3
V gene: TRBV28
D gene: TRBD1
CDR3 protein: CASNDRGLLTIYF
CDR3 DNA: TGTGCCAGCAACGACAGGGGACTACTCACCATATATTTT

clone size: NA
J gene: TRBJ1-1
V gene: TRBV19
D gene: TRBD1
CDR3 protein: CASIPERTGGTEAFF
CDR3 DNA: TGTGCCAGTATCCCGGAAAGGACAGGGGGTACTGAAGCTTTCTTT

clone size: once
J gene: TRBJ1-1
V gene: TRBV7-2
D gene: TRBD1
CDR3 protein: CASSPDRDRVGVAFF
CDR3 DNA: TGTGCCAGCAGCCCCGACAGGGACAGGGTGGGAGTAGCTTTCTTT

clone size: NA
J gene: TRBJ2-5
V gene: TRBV7-6
D gene: TRBD2
CDR3 protein: CASSLLTSGTETQYF
CDR3 DNA: TGTGCCAGCAGCTTACTTACTAGCGGGACGGAGACCCAGTACTTC